This T cell receptor beta chain is drawn from a study of monozygotic twins with cystic fibrosis. Generated by immunoSEQ multiplex PCR, the TCRdb table keeps only in-frame clones and is missing some. The top ten hold 0.55% to 0.8% of the sample, which has around 15,000 clones, 85% to 90% seen once. V was cut by 1 base and J by 7 bases, with 8 bases left in between. This CDR3 has 13 residues. Germline V gene data show CDR1 as SEHNR and CDR2 as FQNEAQ (reference sequence). The receptor's source is a boy under 18 with cystic fibrosis. Sequenced: blood. The V and J genes are TRBV7-9 and TRBJ2-1; a possible D gene is TRBD1 (5 bases). The CDR3 loop reads CASSLEGANEQFF. CDR3 nucleotides: TGTGCCAGCAGCTTAGAAGGGGCAAATGAGCAGTTCTTC.